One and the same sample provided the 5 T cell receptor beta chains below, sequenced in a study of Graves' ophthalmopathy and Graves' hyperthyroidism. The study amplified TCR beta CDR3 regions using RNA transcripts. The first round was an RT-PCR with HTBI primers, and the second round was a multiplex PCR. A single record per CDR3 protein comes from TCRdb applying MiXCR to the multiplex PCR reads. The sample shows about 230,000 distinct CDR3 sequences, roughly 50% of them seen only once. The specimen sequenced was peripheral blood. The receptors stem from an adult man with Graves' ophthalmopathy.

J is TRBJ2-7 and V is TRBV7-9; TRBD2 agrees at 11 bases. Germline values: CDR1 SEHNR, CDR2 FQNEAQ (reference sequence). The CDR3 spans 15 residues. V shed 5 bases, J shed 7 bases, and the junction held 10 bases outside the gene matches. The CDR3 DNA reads TGTGCCAGCAGCAAATTAGCGGGAGGGCCCAATGAGCAGTACTTC. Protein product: CASSKLAGGPNEQYF.

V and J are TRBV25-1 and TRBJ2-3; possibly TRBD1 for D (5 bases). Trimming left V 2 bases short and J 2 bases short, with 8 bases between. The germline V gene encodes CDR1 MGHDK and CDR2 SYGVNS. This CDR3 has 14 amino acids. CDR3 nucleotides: TGTGCCAGCAGTGAACTGGACAACACAGATACGCAGTATTTT. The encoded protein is CASSELDNTDTQYF. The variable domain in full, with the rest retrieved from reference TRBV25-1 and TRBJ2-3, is EADIYQTPRYLVIGTGKKITLECSQTMGHDKMYWYQQDPGMELHLIHYSYGVNSTEKGDLSSESTVSRIRTEHFPLTLESARPSHTSQYLCASSELDNTDTQYFGPGTRLTVL.

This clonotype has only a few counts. The CDR3, as DNA: TGTGCCAGCAGCTTGGGACAGGGGGCCAACTCCTACGAGCAGTACTTC. As protein: CASSLGQGANSYEQYF. The chain has TRBV5-6 and TRBJ2-7; 10 nucleotides match TRBD1. This CDR3 spans 16 amino acids. J lost 0 bases, V lost 0 bases, and 3 bases had no gene match. Looked up from germline, CDR1 is SGHDT and CDR2 is YYEEEE.

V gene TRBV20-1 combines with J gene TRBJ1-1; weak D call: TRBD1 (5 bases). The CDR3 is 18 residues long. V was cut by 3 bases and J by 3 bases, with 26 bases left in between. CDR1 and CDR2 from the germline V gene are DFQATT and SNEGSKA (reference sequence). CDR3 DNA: TGCAGTGCTAGGCACCGGGGGGGAGGACGAGTTGAGGACACTGAAGCTTTCTTT. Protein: CSARHRGGGRVEDTEAFF.

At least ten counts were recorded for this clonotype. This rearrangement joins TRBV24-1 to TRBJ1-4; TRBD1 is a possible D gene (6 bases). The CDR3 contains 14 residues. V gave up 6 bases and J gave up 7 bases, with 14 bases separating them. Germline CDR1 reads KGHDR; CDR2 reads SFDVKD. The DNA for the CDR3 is TGTGCCACCAGTAAGGGAACAGGGACTGAAAAACTGTTTTTT. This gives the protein CATSKGTGTEKLFF.